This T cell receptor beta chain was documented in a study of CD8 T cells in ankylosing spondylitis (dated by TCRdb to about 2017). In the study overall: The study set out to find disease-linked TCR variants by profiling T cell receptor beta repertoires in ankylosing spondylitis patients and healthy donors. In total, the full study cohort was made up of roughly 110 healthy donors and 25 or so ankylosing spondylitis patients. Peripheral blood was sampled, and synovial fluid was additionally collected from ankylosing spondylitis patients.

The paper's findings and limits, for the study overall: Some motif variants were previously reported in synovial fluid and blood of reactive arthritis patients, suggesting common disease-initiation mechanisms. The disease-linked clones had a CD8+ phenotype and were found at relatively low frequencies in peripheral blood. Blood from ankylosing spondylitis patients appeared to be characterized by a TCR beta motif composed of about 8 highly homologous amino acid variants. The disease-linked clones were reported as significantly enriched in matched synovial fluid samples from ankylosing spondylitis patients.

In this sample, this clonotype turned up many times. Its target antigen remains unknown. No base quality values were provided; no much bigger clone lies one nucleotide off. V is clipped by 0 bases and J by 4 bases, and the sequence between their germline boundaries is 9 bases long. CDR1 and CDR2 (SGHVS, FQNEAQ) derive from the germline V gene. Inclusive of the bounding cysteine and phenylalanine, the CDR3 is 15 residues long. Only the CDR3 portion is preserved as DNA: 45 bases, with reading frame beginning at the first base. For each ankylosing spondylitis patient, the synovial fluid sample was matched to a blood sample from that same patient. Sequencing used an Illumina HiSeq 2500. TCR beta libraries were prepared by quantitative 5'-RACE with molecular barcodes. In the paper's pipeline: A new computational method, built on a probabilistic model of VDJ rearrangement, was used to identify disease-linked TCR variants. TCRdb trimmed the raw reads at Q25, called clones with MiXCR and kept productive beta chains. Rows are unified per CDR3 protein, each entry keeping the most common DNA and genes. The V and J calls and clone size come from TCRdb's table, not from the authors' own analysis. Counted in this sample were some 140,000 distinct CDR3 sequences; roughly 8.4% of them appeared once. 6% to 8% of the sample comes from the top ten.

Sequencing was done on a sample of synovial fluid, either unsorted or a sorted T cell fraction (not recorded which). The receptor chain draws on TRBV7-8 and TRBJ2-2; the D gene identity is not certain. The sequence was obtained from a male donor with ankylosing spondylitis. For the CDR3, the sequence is CASSLAPSRTGELFF. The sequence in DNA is TGTGCCAGCAGCTTAGCACCCTCCCGCACCGGGGAGCTGTTTTTT.